This TCR beta chain stems from a study of identical twins. Trimming removed 6 bases at V and 4 bases at J, with 12 bases between. Germline assignment: CDR1 DFQATT and CDR2 SNEGSKA (reference sequence). CDR3 size: 12 residues. Each CDR3 protein gets one entry after TCRdb re-called the 5' RACE reads with MiXCR. This table has hundreds of thousands of distinct CDR3 sequences, around a sixth appearing once. The same sample was also used in a study of T cells expressing NK-cell markers.

Sequencing was done on a sample of PBMCs. The receptor was derived from a woman aged 18-29 years in good health. V and J are TRBV20-1 and TRBJ1-1, with D hard to call. Here the CDR3 reads CSAGRAGTEAFF. Here the CDR3 DNA reads TGCAGTGCAGGAAGGGCGGGCACTGAAGCTTTCTTT.